Given below is one TCR beta chain in context. Its antigen is unidentified. Being one base from a much bigger clone, this may be a read error. Germline values: CDR1 SEHNR, CDR2 FQNEAQ (reference sequence). The CDR3 spans 14 residues. The method for making cDNA was 5'RACE, and it used 10-nucleotide random UMIs. TCRdb independently ran MiXCR on the 5' RACE reads; one entry per CDR3 protein. The table has 55,000 to 75,000 distinct CDR3 sequences, under 2.5% seen once. The sample belongs to a study of neurological immune-mediated disorders. Overall study results and limits: The expanded clones of different subjects shared no CDR3 amino acid sequences (suggesting private repertoires in all groups). Any association between clinical or MRI features and the multiple sclerosis repertoire cluster was absent.

Sequenced: PBMCs. This TCR came from a man aged 50 to 60 with multiple sclerosis. The chain recombines TRBV7-9 with TRBJ2-5, with D tentatively TRBD1 or TRBD2 (6 bases each). As DNA, the CDR3 is TGTGCCAGCAGCCAAGGGGGGATGGCGGAGAACCAGTACTTC. Protein: CASSQGGMAENQYF.